This T cell receptor (beta chain) was profiled in a study of T cell responses to AZD1222 COVID-19 vaccine. Overall study findings and caveats: The donor cohort was predominantly white British with a female majority, and clonal diversity may have been underestimated.

Pooled together were second doses at about 4 or about 12 weeks. Sequencing was performed with immunoSEQ multiplex PCR; in TCRdb, only in-frame clones are kept and a portion is missing. The sample has some 99,000 clones; approximately 84% are singletons. The V gene's germline CDR1 is LNHDA and CDR2 SQIVND (reference sequence). Germline trimming cut 5 bases from V and 4 bases from J; bases unmatched to any gene: 5. This CDR3 comprises 14 residues. Points on this clone: Its matching antigen is unknown.

The receptor was isolated from an adult who received the AZD1222 COVID-19 vaccine. The source material was peripheral blood, sampled 28 days after the second AZD1222 dose. The rearrangement joins TRBV19 to TRBJ1-5; TRBD1 agrees at 7 bases. The CDR3 protein is CASSPPGGNQPQHF. For the CDR3, the DNA is TGTGCCAGTAGTCCTCCAGGGGGTAATCAGCCCCAGCATTTT.